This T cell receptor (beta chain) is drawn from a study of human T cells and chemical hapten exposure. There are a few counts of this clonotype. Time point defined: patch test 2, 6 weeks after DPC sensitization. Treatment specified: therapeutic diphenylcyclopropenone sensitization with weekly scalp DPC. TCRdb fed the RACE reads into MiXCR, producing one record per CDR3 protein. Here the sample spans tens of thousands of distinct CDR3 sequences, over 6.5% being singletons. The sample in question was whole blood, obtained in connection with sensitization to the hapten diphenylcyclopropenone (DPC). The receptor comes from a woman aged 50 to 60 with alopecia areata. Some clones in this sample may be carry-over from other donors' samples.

The CDR3 DNA reads TGTGCCAGCAGTGCACTCACAGATACGCAGTATTTT. It is translated as CASSALTDTQYF. The rearrangement joins TRBV25-1 to TRBJ2-3; D remains unclear. V lost 4 bases to trimming and J lost 2 bases, with 4 bases between them. Per germline, CDR1 MGHDK and CDR2 SYGVNS. The CDR3 is 12 residues long. The full variable domain, its missing parts supplied by reference TRBV25-1 and TRBJ2-3, is EADIYQTPRYLVIGTGKKITLECSQTMGHDKMYWYQQDPGMELHLIHYSYGVNSTEKGDLSSESTVSRIRTEHFPLTLESARPSHTSQYLCASSALTDTQYFGPGTRLTVL.